The 17 T cell receptor beta chains presented below share a single source sample, sequenced in a study of T-cell memory formation after mild COVID-19. TCRdb used MiXCR to reprocess the 5' RACE reads, holding one entry per CDR3 protein. The sample lists 350,000 to 500,000 distinct CDR3 sequences; around 22% were seen once. Sequencing was performed on PBMCs or a T cell subset sorted from them (not recorded which). The receptors originated from an adult woman who had mild COVID-19 (a few samples of this study predate the infection). Cell type and time point are not known.

The V and J genes are TRBV7-9 and TRBJ1-5; possibly TRBD1 for D (5 bases). CDR3 length equals 15 residues. CDR1 SEHNR and CDR2 FQNEAQ come from the germline V gene (reference sequence). The V gene lost 5 bases and the J gene lost 4 bases, with 15 bases spanning the gap. The CDR3 spells CASSTAGTLNQPQHF. The CDR3 DNA follows: TGTGCCAGCAGCACCGCCGGGACCTTAAATCAGCCCCAGCATTTT.

This clonotype was counted between two and nine times. This chain uses TRBV5-6 with TRBJ2-4, with 7 bases identical to TRBD1. Germline CDR1 and CDR2: SGHDT and YYEEEE. The CDR3 consists of 11 residues. With 4 bases clipped from V and 11 bases from J, the junction kept 3 bases outside the gene matches. DNA of the CDR3: TGTGCCAGCAGCGCTGACAGGGTTCAGTACTTC. Amino acid sequence: CASSADRVQYF.

This sequence joins TRBV5-1 and TRBJ2-2; D may be TRBD1 (6 bases). Per the germline V gene, CDR1 is SGHRS and CDR2 is YFSETQ. The CDR3 length is 15 residues. V gave up 4 bases and J gave up 10 bases, with 20 bases separating them. The CDR3 spells CASSLQTGWTVELFF. The CDR3 DNA reads TGCGCCAGCAGCCTCCAGACAGGATGGACGGTGGAGCTGTTTTTT. Full variable domain (outside the CDR3, taken from reference TRBV5-1 and TRBJ2-2): KAGVTQTPRYLIKTRGQQVTLSCSPISGHRSVSWYQQTPGQGLQFLFEYFSETQRNKGNFPGRFSGRQFSNSRSEMNVSTLELGDSALYLCASSLQTGWTVELFFGEGSRLTVL.

This clonotype was counted a few times. The chain combines TRBV9 with TRBJ2-1, with TRBD2 identical over 7 bases. CDR1 and CDR2 from the germline V gene are SGDLS and YYNGEE. This CDR3 spans 17 amino acids. V gave up 3 bases and J gave up 1 base; unmatched junction bases: 10. The CDR3 DNA reads as TGTGCCAGCAGCGCCGTCTTTGGGGGGGATTCCTACAATGAGCAGTTCTTC. As protein: CASSAVFGGDSYNEQFF.

This clonotype was recorded many times. An end of the junction differs from the germline gene, which may be a read error. The CDR3, as DNA: TGTGCCAGCAGCTTAGGGGGGTACAATGAGCAGTTCTTC. Translated: CASSLGGYNEQFF. The chain joins TRBV5-1 to TRBJ2-1; D is perhaps TRBD1 or TRBD2 (6 bases each). The CDR3 is made up of 13 amino acids. Germline V gives CDR1 SGHRS, CDR2 YFSETQ.

The gene calls are TRBV6-1 and TRBJ1-2; 7 positions match TRBD1. CDR1 and CDR2 (germline): MNHNS, SASEGT. This CDR3 contains 15 residues. The trim removed 6 bases at V and 4 bases at J, leaving 11 bases unmatched. The CDR3 DNA reads as TGTGCCAGCAGCGTACAGGGGTTCACAAGCTATGGCTACACCTTC. This gives the protein CASSVQGFTSYGYTF.

V and J are TRBV29-1 and TRBJ1-2; 7 nucleotides agree with TRBD1. V gave up 4 bases and J gave up 0 bases; unmatched junction bases: 5. CDR3 length: 14 residues. Germline values: CDR1 SQVTM, CDR2 ANQGSEA. The CDR3 sequence: CSVADRATNYGYTF. The CDR3 region has the DNA TGCAGCGTTGCAGACAGGGCAACTAACTATGGCTACACCTTC.

The V call is TRBV11-2, the J call TRBJ2-3, with 11 bases aligning to TRBD1. The germline V gene has CDR1 SGHAT and CDR2 FQNNGV. The length of the CDR3 is 17 residues. J was trimmed by 2 bases and V by 5 bases; bases with no gene match: 9. The CDR3 nucleotides are TGTGCCAGCAGCCGCCGGGACAGGGGGGGACACACAGATACGCAGTATTTT. This sequence encodes CASSRRDRGGHTDTQYF.

Only a few counts were recorded for this clonotype. The CDR3 sequence: CAWSHGQVLDGELFF. DNA of the CDR3: TGTGCCTGGAGCCATGGACAGGTCCTTGACGGGGAGCTGTTTTTT. The chain carries TRBV30 and TRBJ2-2, with 7 bases aligning to TRBD1. The CDR3 length is 15 residues. V was pared by 3 bases and J by 7 bases, with 11 bases of the junction left unmatched. Germline V gene sequence: CDR1 GTSNPN, CDR2 SVGIG (reference sequence).

The V and J genes are TRBV7-2 and TRBJ2-5; D tentatively reads TRBD1 or TRBD2 (5 bases each). V was pared by 1 base and J by 4 bases, with 16 bases between. Germline lookup yields CDR1 SGHTA and CDR2 FQGNSA. There are 16 residues in the CDR3. This CDR3 is CASSLVGTRAGETQYF. In DNA, the CDR3 is TGTGCCAGCAGCTTAGTAGGGACGCGAGCCGGAGAGACCCAGTACTTC.

The sample holds a few counts of this clonotype. V is TRBV3-1 and J is TRBJ2-3, with 11 bases that match TRBD2. The V gene end was trimmed by 7 bases and the J gene end by 3 bases; junction bases not matched to a gene: 9. The CDR3 sequence is 16 residues long. CDR1 and CDR2 from the germline V gene are LGHDT and YNNKEL (reference sequence). This chain's CDR3 is CASTPYSGRVTDTQYF. CDR3 nucleotides: TGTGCCAGCACCCCATATAGCGGGAGGGTTACAGATACGCAGTATTTT.

The chain employs TRBV7-9 and TRBJ1-2, with TRBD1 matching 10 bases. V gave up 4 bases and J gave up 6 bases; unmatched junction bases: 5. Germline V gene lookup returns CDR1 SEHNR and CDR2 FQNEAQ (reference sequence). The CDR3 sequence is 14 residues long. The CDR3 DNA reads as TGTGCCAGCAGCTGGAGTGACAGGGGGCATGGCTACACCTTC. This gives the protein CASSWSDRGHGYTF.

This clonotype came up many times. The J gene is TRBJ1-5, the V gene TRBV20-1, with a tentative D call TRBD1 (5 bases). The germline V gene encodes CDR1 DFQATT and CDR2 SNEGSKA (reference sequence). Trimming pared 1 base from V and 2 bases from J, leaving 6 bases between. The CDR3 extends over 13 amino acids. The CDR3 here is CSARGGGNQPQHF. The CDR3 nucleotides read TGCAGTGCTAGAGGGGGGGGCAATCAGCCCCAGCATTTT.

Points on this clonotype: Its ends do not fully match the called genes, so a read error is possible. The chain is built from TRBV6-6 and TRBJ2-5; possibly TRBD1 or TRBD2 for D (5 bases each). The CDR3 runs to 17 residues. Germline-derived CDR1 and CDR2 are MNHNY and SVGAGI (reference sequence). CDR3 coding DNA: TGTGCCAGCAGTTACTCGAAGTCGGTGAGGGGACGAGAGACACAGTACTTC. Translated: CASSYSKSVRGRETQYF.

The V call is TRBV2, the J call TRBJ2-7; a possible D gene is TRBD2 (6 bases). Germline CDR1 and CDR2: SNHLY and FYNNEI. V shed 4 bases and J shed 0 bases, with 10 bases lying between them. The CDR3 is 14 residues long. This CDR3 reads CASSGFGSSYEQYF. The CDR3 nucleotides are TGTGCCAGCAGTGGGTTCGGGAGCTCCTACGAGCAGTACTTC. Combining the CDR3 with reference TRBV2 and TRBJ2-7 gives the whole variable domain EPEVTQTPSHQVTQMGQEVILRCVPISNHLYFYWYRQILGQKVEFLVSFYNNEISEKSEIFDDQFSVERPDGSNFTLKIRSTKLEDSAMYFCASSGFGSSYEQYFGPGTRLTVT.

This clonotype was seen a handful of times. The chain uses TRBV5-5 and TRBJ1-2; 7 nucleotides line up with TRBD1. This CDR3 region has 14 residues. V was pared by 4 bases and J by 1 base, with 4 bases of the junction left unmatched. CDR1 and CDR2 (germline): SGHKS, YYEKEE (reference sequence). CDR3 sequence (DNA): TGTGCCAGCAGCAACAGGGGCGGTAACTATGGCTACACCTTC. Translated: CASSNRGGNYGYTF.

This clonotype was counted only a few times. The rearrangement links TRBV4-3 to TRBJ2-1; 8 bases are shared with TRBD2. The CDR3 loop spans 17 amino acids. Germline assignment: CDR1 LGHNA and CDR2 YSLEER. After removal of 1 base from V and 3 bases from J, the junction contained 8 bases not matched to a gene. As DNA, the CDR3 is TGCGCCAGCAGCCAAGGGAGGCCTAGCGGGTTCTACAATGAGCAGTTCTTC. Protein sequence: CASSQGRPSGFYNEQFF.